This T cell receptor (beta chain) was sequenced during a study of blood T cell repertoires in COVID-19. Overall study: The analysed material was cDNA or gDNA that came from T cells, B-cell-depleted T cells, or PBMCs.

V lost 5 bases to trimming and J lost 3 bases, with 19 bases between them. Germline V gene sequence: CDR1 MNHEY, CDR2 SMNVEV (reference sequence). The CDR3 is made up of 16 amino acids. Enrolled through a virtual design, the participants were between about 18 and 100 years of age and came from fewer than 30 US areas. As originally analysed: Using reference gene primer amplification, nucleated cell counts were estimated. Using immunoSEQ multiplex PCR, the repertoire was profiled, and TCRdb retains in-frame clones only, with some absent. V, J and clone size are taken as reported in that table, and D and trimming were inferred from the DNA itself. This table holds around 230,000 clones, around 89% found once.

Sample: PBMCs or T cells enriched from blood (not recorded which). The clonotype was recovered from a woman between 25 and 40 years old who had recovered from COVID-19. The gene calls are TRBV27 and TRBJ1-2, with D perhaps matching TRBD1 (6 bases). CDR3 region: CASSGPVGGAHYGYTF. Written as DNA, the CDR3 is TGTGCCAGCAGTGGTCCGGTTGGGGGGGCTCACTATGGCTACACCTTC.